This TCR beta chain was captured by sequencing in a study of identical twins. In TCRdb, the 5' RACE reads were re-called with MiXCR into one record per CDR3 protein. The sample yields 700,000 or so distinct CDR3 sequences, over 20% seen once. The CDR3 loop spans 14 amino acids. Germline values: CDR1 DFQATT, CDR2 SNEGSKA (reference sequence). Trimming stripped 6 bases from V and 5 bases from J, with 19 bases between. These records were also assigned to another study, of T cells expressing NK-cell markers.

V usage is TRBV20-1 and J usage is TRBJ2-5; possibly TRBD2 for D (6 bases). Sequenced sample: PBMCs. This sequence originates from a woman in her late teens or twenties in good health. CDR3 protein: CSATGISEGETQYF. CDR3 nucleotides: TGCAGTGCAACCGGGATTTCGGAGGGGGAGACCCAGTACTTC.